This T cell receptor beta chain emerged from a study of blood T cells in healthy people across ages. General study points: TCR beta diversity, measured per million T cells, fell in a roughly linear way with age.

For the second PCR, which ran for about 7 to 11 cycles, a sample-barcoded 5' primer and a J-beta primer mix were used. A single record per CDR3 protein comes from TCRdb applying MiXCR to the 5' RACE reads. The data hold over 700,000 distinct CDR3 sequences, with about 53% observed a single time. CDR3 size: 15 residues. Germline CDR1 and CDR2: LGHDT and YNNKEL (reference sequence). V was pared by 1 base and J by 4 bases, with 13 bases between. As for this clonotype: Antigen specificity is unknown.

Russia was home to the donors, healthy Caucasian individuals aged roughly 6 to 90. PBMCs were isolated at a quantity of at least 6.5 million per sample. The sample comprised blood. The sequence derives from a man aged 80 or over in good health. The chain is built from TRBV3-1 and TRBJ1-2; D gene ambiguous. The CDR3 coding sequence is TGTGCCAGCAGCCAAGTAGATCGAGGGCTCTATGGCTACACCTTC. Protein product: CASSQVDRGLYGYTF.